This TCR beta chain comes out of a study of T-cell reconstitution after alpha-beta-depleted transplantation in children. Whole-study results and caveats: After transplant, at about two months, alpha-beta T cells were reportedly derived from several hundred expanded graft clones. A year post-transplant, T-cell counts and diversity derived mostly from newly produced T cells. In some patients, recipient T cells and intrathymic progenitors surviving conditioning explained high day-60 diversity.

This clonotype has only a few counts. What it binds is unknown. Preparing the TCRbeta library involved the use of unique molecular identifiers. MiXCR, run by TCRdb on the PCR reads, gives a single entry per CDR3 protein. There are approximately 650,000 distinct CDR3 sequences in the sample; around 13% occur only once, and 0.79% lies in the top ten. The CDR3 extends over 17 amino acids. Germline V gene data show CDR1 as DFQATT and CDR2 as SNEGSKA (reference sequence). The V end was cut by 6 bases, the J end by 0 bases, with 21 bases between. The rearrangement joins TRBV20-1 to TRBJ1-5; D is unresolved. Here the sequenced sample was PBMCs, taken before TCRalphabeta/CD19-depleted stem cell transplant. The receptor comes from a girl aged 2-10 years with congenital amegakaryocytic thrombocytopenia, due to receive a stem cell transplant. The CDR3 here is CSASHSPSVPSNQPQHF. The CDR3 bases are TGCAGTGCGTCCCACTCCCCATCAGTTCCTAGCAATCAGCCCCAGCATTTT.